This TCR beta chain was found in a study of T cells expressing NK-cell markers. The CDR3 spans 16 residues. For each CDR3 protein, TCRdb gives one entry from its re-call of the 5' RACE reads, without DNA. This sample's table has roughly 150,000 distinct CDR3 sequences. V and J are TRBV12-3 or TRBV12-4 and TRBJ1-2. The sequenced sample consisted of blood T cells: a sorted CD56 or NKG2C T cell subset, CD4+ or CD8+ T cells, or bulk PBMC T cells (not recorded which). The TCR was taken from a man aged 18-70 years in good health. The chain's CDR3 is CASSPRDLASGYGYTF.